This T cell receptor beta chain was profiled in a study of CD4 and CD8 cells across lung adenocarcinoma regions. TCRdb called the PCR reads again in MiXCR, with one record for every CDR3 protein. Seen here are about 12,000 distinct CDR3 sequences, over 45% observed once, and the top ten hold less than 35%. The sequenced sample was CD8+ T cells from the margin of a lung tumor. The source of this sequence is a male donor with lung adenocarcinoma. The CD4 and CD8 labels of this study may be unreliable.

CDR3 sequence (DNA): TGTGCCACCCAATTAGCGGGAACAGAGACCCAGTACTTC. Encoded protein: CATQLAGTETQYF. V is TRBV25-1 and J is TRBJ2-5; TRBD2 matches at 8 bases. This CDR3 is 13 amino acids long. From germline, CDR1 is MGHDK and CDR2 SYGVNS. With V trimmed by 10 bases and J by 4 bases, 8 bases remained unmatched.